These 3 T cell receptor beta chains share one sample of origin, sequenced in a study of blood T cell repertoires in COVID-19 (dated by TCRdb to the early 2020s). The library was made by the immunoSEQ multiplex PCR assay. Entries here come from immuneACCESS through TCRdb and include only in-frame sequences with V and J called. Some clones fail to appear in such tables; in the studies checked, an unresolved V gene covers under half of the shortfall, and the cause of the remainder is unknown. For this sample there are tens of thousands of clones; around nine tenths appear just once. Of the sample, under 6.5% falls within the top ten clones. Input material: peripheral blood. The source is a man in his fifties with active COVID-19.

The CDR3 here is CASGTGLLNTEAFF. The CDR3 DNA sequence: TGTGCCAGCGGGACAGGGCTATTGAACACTGAAGCTTTCTTT. V is TRBV19 and J is TRBJ1-1, with 9 bases fitting TRBD1. Losses at the gene ends were 9 bases for V and 0 bases for J; bases not matched to a gene: 5. The CDR3 totals 14 residues. CDR1 is LNHDA and CDR2 is SQIVND in the germline V gene (reference sequence).

The chain uses TRBV4-1 and TRBJ1-5; D gene unclear. Germline-derived CDR1 and CDR2 are MGHRA and YSYEKL. V was shortened by 0 bases and J by 4 bases, with 16 bases between the two germline ends. The CDR3 length is 17 residues. This CDR3 is CASSQDPLGATNQPQHF. The CDR3, as DNA: TGCGCCAGCAGCCAAGATCCACTGGGCGCCACTAATCAGCCCCAGCATTTT.

This sequence joins TRBV6-5 and TRBJ1-6; weak D call: TRBD1 (6 bases). V lost 7 bases to trimming and J lost 9 bases, with 16 bases between them. Germline V gene sequence: CDR1 MNHEY, CDR2 SVGAGI. The CDR3 loop spans 14 amino acids. CDR3 in amino acids: CASNGLRGGSPLHF. The DNA for the CDR3 is TGTGCCAGCAATGGCCTCAGGGGTGGTTCACCCCTCCACTTT.